The 27 T cell receptor beta chains below were found in one sample sequenced in a study of T-cell reconstitution after alpha-beta-depleted transplantation in children (dated by TCRdb to the mid-2010s). Libraries were made using PCR. Reads for this sample came from an Illumina HiSeq 2500. TCR libraries were prepared with molecular barcoding, using unique molecular identifiers to normalize TCRbeta repertoire quantification. TCRdb reran the public reads through fastp at Q25 and MiXCR, keeping productive beta chains. Each CDR3 protein gets just one entry, which takes the most common genes and DNA from the rows behind it. This sample holds nearly 400,000 distinct CDR3 sequences; over 20% were observed only once. The biggest ten clones account for approximately 3.8% of the sample. The specimen comprised PBMCs from the stem cell graft donor, sampled from the stem cell graft. The receptors stem from a human donor who donated a stem cell graft to a child with acute myeloid leukemia.

There are many counts of this clonotype. The gene calls are TRBV20-1 and TRBJ2-7; D is unclear. The germline V and J ends were trimmed by 1 base and 7 bases, with 11 bases remaining between them. Germline V gives CDR1 DFQATT, CDR2 SNEGSKA (reference sequence). The CDR3 runs 12 residues. For the CDR3, the DNA is TGCAGTGCTAGAGTTGTGCCGGTGGAGCAGTACTTC. It specifies CSARVVPVEQYF.

This clonotype was recorded a few times. CDR3 nucleotides: TGTGCCAGCAGAGTCGCAGATACGCAGTATTTT. This encodes CASRVADTQYF. This chain connects TRBV28 to TRBJ2-3; D unresolved. Germline V lookup: CDR1 MDHEN, CDR2 SYDVKM. The CDR3 loop spans 11 amino acids. V was trimmed by 6 bases and J by 4 bases, leaving 5 bases between them. Complete variable domain (other parts from reference TRBV28 and TRBJ2-3): DVKVTQSSRYLVKRTGEKVFLECVQDMDHENMFWYRQDPGLGLRLIYFSYDVKMKEKGDIPEGYSVSREKKERFSLILESASTNQTSMYLCASRVADTQYFGPGTRLTVL.

Of note for this clonotype: The conserved closing phenylalanine or tryptophan is absent in this CDR3, likely reflecting a read error. The chain combines TRBV5-1 with TRBJ2-5; no clear D gene. Trimming shortened V by 1 base and J by 2 bases, and 3 bases separated the two germline ends. The germline gives CDR1 SGHRS, CDR2 YFSETQ. CDR3 length equals 12 residues. The CDR3 is CASSLRQETQYL. The CDR3 nucleotides are TGCGCCAGCAGCTTGAGGCAAGAGACCCAGTACTTG.

The chain is built from TRBV20-1 and TRBJ2-2; 9 bases are shared with TRBD2. Per the germline V gene, CDR1 is DFQATT and CDR2 is SNEGSKA (reference sequence). Unmatched junction bases numbered 1, after V lost 0 bases and J lost 5 bases. CDR3 size: 14 residues. CDR3 DNA sequence: TGCAGTGCTAGAGAAGCGGGAGGTACCGGGGAGCTGTTTTTT. Translating gives CSAREAGGTGELFF.

This clonotype appeared many times. The chain recombines TRBV24-1 with TRBJ2-1; 11 bases map to TRBD1. The CDR3 spans 16 residues. Germline V CDR1 and CDR2: KGHDR, SFDVKD. V shed 3 bases and J 6 bases; nucleotides not matched to a gene: 6. CDR3 nucleotide sequence: TGTGCCACCAGTGATCCCTCCGGGACAGGGGGCAATGAGCAGTTCTTC. Residues: CATSDPSGTGGNEQFF.

The CDR3 here is CASRLSAGPYEQYF. The CDR3 DNA follows: TGTGCCAGCAGACTATCAGCGGGACCATACGAGCAGTACTTC. The chain links TRBV12-3 or TRBV12-4 to TRBJ2-7; TRBD2 matches 7 bases. V lost 6 bases to trimming and J lost 4 bases; unmatched junction nucleotides: 9. The CDR3 has 14 residues.

On this clonotype itself: One base away lies a much larger clone, so this may be a sequencing read error. V is TRBV20-1 and J is TRBJ1-4, with D tentatively TRBD1 (6 bases). This CDR3 contains 14 residues. The germline CDR1 and CDR2 sequences are DFQATT and SNEGSKA (reference sequence). The CDR3 DNA reads TGCAGTGTTAGAGATGAACAGGGAAGAGAAAAACTGTTTTTT. Its translation is CSVRDEQGREKLFF.

This clonotype was seen only a few times. This chain links TRBV11-1 with TRBJ2-1; D not certain. Germline CDR1 is SGHAT and CDR2 is FQDESV (reference sequence). V was pared by 1 base and J by 4 bases, with 14 bases between. The CDR3 is made up of 16 amino acids. The CDR3 is CASSLGRLKVYNEQFF. The CDR3 DNA is TGTGCCAGCAGCTTAGGTCGCCTAAAAGTATACAATGAGCAGTTCTTC.

This clonotype has only a few counts. This rearrangement joins TRBV25-1 to TRBJ2-7; a weak D match, TRBD1 (6 bases). This CDR3 comprises 15 residues. The V end was cut by 6 bases, the J end by 4 bases, with 19 bases between. CDR1 is MGHDK, CDR2 SYGVNS, per germline. The CDR3 reads CASSNPTGLGYEQYF. The CDR3 DNA reads TGTGCCAGCAGCAATCCCACAGGGCTGGGGTACGAGCAGTACTTC.

This clonotype has a count of ten or more. The rearrangement links TRBV12-3 or TRBV12-4 to TRBJ2-2; maybe TRBD2 (5 bases). The CDR3 totals 15 residues. V lost 3 bases and J lost 5, with 13 bases in between. CDR3 protein: CASSLRDLSTGELFF. CDR3 nucleotide sequence: TGTGCCAGCAGTTTGAGGGATCTATCTACCGGGGAGCTGTTTTTT.

The chain has TRBV2 and TRBJ2-1; TRBD2 aligns across 12 bases. Germline CDR1 and CDR2: SNHLY and FYNNEI. The CDR3 totals 21 residues. With V trimmed by 4 bases and J by 1 base, 17 bases remained unmatched. The CDR3 DNA reads as TGTGCCAGCAGTGCGTTTCCCGAGAGAAGAGGACTAGCGGGATCCTACAATGAGCAGTTCTTC. It yields the protein CASSAFPERRGLAGSYNEQFF.

This clonotype was counted a few times. Here the CDR3 reads CASRKAGAHYEQYF. The CDR3 bases are TGTGCCAGCAGAAAGGCAGGGGCACACTACGAGCAGTACTTC. The chain recombines TRBV13 with TRBJ2-7; D might be TRBD1 (6 bases). Trimming stripped 6 bases from V and 3 bases from J, with 15 bases between. In germline, CDR1 is PRHDT, CDR2 FYEKMQ (reference sequence). The CDR3 runs 14 residues.

The chain couples TRBV29-1 to TRBJ2-7, with TRBD1 matching over 9 bases. J was trimmed by 0 bases and V by 1 base; bases with no gene match: 1. Per the germline V gene, CDR1 is SQVTM and CDR2 is ANQGSEA. The CDR3 runs to 14 residues. CDR3 nucleotide sequence: TGCAGCGTTGAAGTGACAGGGGGCTCCTACGAGCAGTACTTC. Protein: CSVEVTGGSYEQYF.

In its sample, this clonotype was seen many times. The rearrangement joins TRBV20-1 to TRBJ1-1, with 9 bases that match TRBD1. V was pared by 6 bases and J by 3 bases, with 11 bases of the junction left unmatched. Germline loops: CDR1 DFQATT, CDR2 SNEGSKA (reference sequence). The CDR3 extends over 15 amino acids. The CDR3 sequence is CSAAQGATFDTEAFF. The CDR3 DNA follows: TGCAGTGCCGCACAGGGGGCAACGTTTGACACTGAAGCTTTCTTT.

This clonotype was detected only a few times. The chain uses TRBV5-1 and TRBJ2-1; no firm D call. Deletions cut 3 bases from V and 8 bases from J, with 6 bases between. The CDR3 runs 11 residues. Germline values: CDR1 SGHRS, CDR2 YFSETQ. Here the CDR3 reads CASSSEYEQFF. CDR3 bases: TGCGCCAGCAGCTCTGAATATGAGCAGTTCTTC.

The DNA for the CDR3 is TGTGCCAGCAGTTTACTGCTCGACAGGGGGACAGATACGCAGTATTTT. Translation gives CASSLLLDRGTDTQYF. This chain joins TRBV27 and TRBJ2-3; 9 nucleotides agree with TRBD1. After removal of 2 bases from V and 3 bases from J, the junction contained 6 bases not matched to a gene. The CDR3 extends over 16 amino acids. Germline V gene sequence: CDR1 MNHEY, CDR2 SMNVEV (reference sequence).

This chain connects TRBV12-3 or TRBV12-4 to TRBJ2-7; 10 bases are a match to TRBD2. The CDR3 has 15 residues. V lost 0 bases and J lost 7; bases outside the gene matches: 6. CDR3 bases: TGTGCCAGCAGTTTAGCCGCACTAGCGGGAAGGGAGCAGTACTTC. Translation: CASSLAALAGREQYF.

This clonotype has only a few counts. The chain recombines TRBV7-2 with TRBJ1-1; 10 positions match TRBD1. The length of the CDR3 is 15 residues. V was pared by 5 bases and J by 3 bases, with 6 bases of the junction left unmatched. The germline CDR1 and CDR2 sequences are SGHTA and FQGNSA. The CDR3 spells CASSRTGGVDTEAFF. The CDR3, as DNA: TGTGCCAGCAGCCGGACAGGGGGGGTTGACACTGAAGCTTTCTTT. The full variable domain, completed using reference TRBV7-2 and TRBJ1-1, is GAGVSQSPSNKVTEKGKDVELRCDPISGHTALYWYRQSLGQGLEFLIYFQGNSAPDKSGLPSDRFSAERTGGSVSTLTIQRTQQEDSAVYLCASSRTGGVDTEAFFGQGTRLTVV.

This clonotype has only a few counts. This rearrangement joins TRBV3-1 to TRBJ2-2; tentative D call: TRBD2 (6 bases). Germline values: CDR1 LGHDT, CDR2 YNNKEL (reference sequence). There are 14 residues in the CDR3. The germline V and J ends were trimmed by 4 bases and 4 bases, with 10 bases remaining between them. CDR3 coding DNA: TGTGCCAGCAGCCGGGGGAGGAGCACCGGGGAGCTGTTTTTT. Its translation: CASSRGRSTGELFF.

V is TRBV10-3 and J is TRBJ1-6; D gene ambiguous. The V gene's germline CDR1 is ENHRY and CDR2 SYGVKD. V lost 3 bases and J 5 bases, leaving 11 bases between the germline ends. There are 15 residues in the CDR3. The CDR3 loop reads CAISENKLDNSPLHF. CDR3 in DNA: TGTGCCATCAGTGAAAACAAGTTGGATAATTCACCCCTCCACTTT.

This clonotype was seen a few times. The V and J genes are TRBV7-2 and TRBJ2-1, with 10 bases matching TRBD1. With V trimmed by 3 bases and J by 1 base, 9 bases remained unmatched. Germline V lookup: CDR1 SGHTA, CDR2 FQGNSA. The CDR3 spans 18 residues. As DNA, the CDR3 is TGTGCCAGCAGCTTGCGGGACAGGGGAAGTTGGTCCTACAATGAGCAGTTCTTC. Amino acid sequence: CASSLRDRGSWSYNEQFF.

This clonotype was seen at least ten times. The V and J genes are TRBV29-1 and TRBJ2-5, with 7 bases aligning to TRBD2. The CDR3 is 13 amino acids. The trim removed 2 bases at V and 1 base at J, leaving 1 base unmatched. The germline V gene has CDR1 SQVTM and CDR2 ANQGSEA. DNA of the CDR3: TGCAGCGTTGAACCGGGAGGCCAAGAGACCCAGTACTTC. Its translation: CSVEPGGQETQYF.

The chain has TRBV5-1 and TRBJ2-2; the match to TRBD2 covers 14 bases. The CDR3 runs to 17 residues. The germline CDR1 and CDR2 sequences are SGHRS and YFSETQ. Trimming removed 3 bases from V and 5 bases from J; junction bases left unmatched: 6. CDR3 in amino acids: CASSSGLAGGTTGELFF. CDR3 bases: TGCGCCAGCAGCTCCGGACTAGCGGGAGGTACGACCGGGGAGCTGTTTTTT.

This clonotype has a count of ten or more. This chain links TRBV12-3 or TRBV12-4 with TRBJ2-1; 7 bases fit TRBD1. Losses at the gene ends were 3 bases for V and 14 bases for J; bases not matched to a gene: 4. The CDR3 loop spans 11 amino acids. The CDR3 region is CASSFGQVEFF. Here the CDR3 DNA reads TGTGCCAGCAGTTTCGGACAGGTGGAGTTCTTC.

Turning to this clonotype: Given a much more abundant clone one base away, this may be a read error. The chain combines TRBV29-1 with TRBJ2-5; no clear D. This CDR3 comprises 11 residues. Per the germline V gene, CDR1 is SQVTM and CDR2 is ANQGSEA. The CDR3 reads CSASNQETQCF. CDR3 in DNA: TGCAGCGCAAGTAACCAAGAGACCCAGTGCTTC. The whole variable domain, remainder taken from reference TRBV29-1 and TRBJ2-5, is SAVISQKPSRDICQRGTSLTIQCQVDSQVTMMFWYRQQPGQSLTLIATANQGSEATYESGFVIDKFPISRPNLTFSTLTVSNMSPEDSSIYLCSASNQETQCFGPGTRLLVL.

This clonotype was detected ten times or more. The J gene is TRBJ2-1, the V gene TRBV5-1, with 7 bases aligning to TRBD1. Trimming cost V 1 base and J 4 bases; bases outside gene matches: 5. Germline V gene data show CDR1 as SGHRS and CDR2 as YFSETQ. The CDR3 consists of 15 residues. The CDR3 region is CASSLKTGDYNEQFF. The CDR3 nucleotides are TGCGCCAGCAGCTTGAAAACAGGGGATTACAATGAGCAGTTCTTC.

This clonotype was detected only a few times. The gene calls are TRBV12-3 or TRBV12-4 and TRBJ2-7, with D perhaps TRBD2 (5 bases). The V and J ends lost 3 bases and 9 bases respectively, with 18 bases between them. The CDR3 totals 14 residues. CDR3 sequence reads: CASSFGSLDGVQYF. CDR3 sequence (DNA): TGTGCCAGCAGTTTTGGGAGTTTAGACGGTGTGCAGTACTTC.